The 9 T cell receptor beta chains below come from one sample, sequenced in a study of blood T cell repertoires in COVID-19. Profiled with immunoSEQ multiplex PCR; TCRdb holds only in-frame clones, not every one. The sample has about 73,000 clones, 65% to 85% seen once; the top ten hold about 2.5%. The sample was peripheral blood. The receptors come from a man aged 80 or over with active or convalescent COVID-19.

This clone showed up just a few times. The chain has TRBV4-1 and TRBJ1-3; 8 bases map to TRBD1. The CDR3 covers 16 residues. J gave up 3 bases and V 2 bases, and 6 bases lay outside the gene matches. Germline V gives CDR1 MGHRA, CDR2 YSYEKL. In nucleotides, the CDR3 is TGCGCCAGCAGCCAACCCTGGACAGGGTTTGGAAACACCATATATTTT. Protein sequence: CASSQPWTGFGNTIYF.

This clone was counted only a few times. The chain couples TRBV25-1 to TRBJ2-3; no definite D call. Germline V gene sequence: CDR1 MGHDK, CDR2 SYGVNS. V lost 3 bases, J lost 0 bases, and 10 bases lay in between. The CDR3 covers 15 residues. The CDR3 DNA is TGTGCCAGCAGTGAGTGGCGGAGAAGCACAGATACGCAGTATTTT. The encoded protein is CASSEWRRSTDTQYF.

The chain employs TRBV5-1 and TRBJ2-7, with D possibly matching TRBD1 (5 bases). CDR1 and CDR2 from the germline V gene are SGHRS and YFSETQ. Between the trimmed V and J ends, which lost 4 bases and 6 bases, there was a span of 14 bases. The CDR3 runs to 13 residues. The CDR3 DNA sequence: TGCGCCAGCAGCCGGTCAGGGTCGGTCGAGCAGTACTTC. It translates to CASSRSGSVEQYF. The variable domain in full, with the rest retrieved from reference TRBV5-1 and TRBJ2-7, is KAGVTQTPRYLIKTRGQQVTLSCSPISGHRSVSWYQQTPGQGLQFLFEYFSETQRNKGNFPGRFSGRQFSNSRSEMNVSTLELGDSALYLCASSRSGSVEQYFGPGTRLTVT.

The chain carries TRBV23-1 and TRBJ1-3; D remains unclear. TRBV23-1 is given ORF status, its function remaining uncertain. CDR3 length: 16 amino acids. V was trimmed by 2 bases and J by 7 bases, leaving 18 bases between them. In DNA, the CDR3 is TGCGCCAGCAGTCAACAGCCACGGGATGCGGGCAACACCATATATTTT. Encoded protein: CASSQQPRDAGNTIYF.

The chain has TRBV2 and TRBJ1-4; tentatively, D is TRBD1 (6 bases). CDR3 size: 15 residues. The germline gives CDR1 SNHLY, CDR2 FYNNEI. Trimming stripped 6 bases from V and 7 bases from J, with 18 bases between. The CDR3 loop is CASSEGVRGVEKLFF. In DNA, the CDR3 is TGTGCCAGCAGCGAGGGGGTCCGGGGGGTTGAAAAACTGTTTTTT. The whole variable domain, filled in from reference TRBV2 and TRBJ1-4, reads EPEVTQTPSHQVTQMGQEVILRCVPISNHLYFYWYRQILGQKVEFLVSFYNNEISEKSEIFDDQFSVERPDGSNFTLKIRSTKLEDSAMYFCASSEGVRGVEKLFFGSGTQLSVL.

The V call is TRBV3-1 (or the pseudogene TRBV3-2), the J call TRBJ2-1, with a possible D match to TRBD1 (5 bases). CDR1 and CDR2 from the germline V gene are LGHDT and YNNKEL (reference sequence). Trimming pared 5 bases from V and 0 bases from J, leaving 14 bases between. This CDR3 has 16 residues. The CDR3 DNA reads as TGTGCCAGCAGCAAAAGACAGACCTACTCCTACAATGAGCAGTTCTTC. Protein: CASSKRQTYSYNEQFF.

This chain's CDR3 is CASSGLRQGGSPLHF. The DNA of the CDR3 is TGTGCCAGCAGCGGCCTTCGGCAGGGGGGTTCACCCCTCCACTTT. The V call is TRBV7-9, the J call TRBJ1-6, with 7 positions matching TRBD1. This CDR3 is built from 15 residues. Germline loops: CDR1 SEHNR, CDR2 FQNEAQ (reference sequence). The V and J ends lost 5 bases and 9 bases, in that order; junction bases with no gene match: 10.

This clone was picked up a small number of times. V is TRBV5-1 and J is TRBJ1-2; D uncertain. The CDR3 length is 14 residues. Germline V CDR1 and CDR2: SGHRS, YFSETQ. V shed 0 bases and J shed 2 bases, with 8 bases lying between them. CDR3 loop: CASSLVTQNYGYTF. In nucleotides, the CDR3 is TGCGCCAGCAGCTTGGTAACACAGAACTATGGCTACACCTTC.

The gene calls are TRBV12-3 or TRBV12-4 and TRBJ1-2; possible D gene TRBD1, 5 bases. The CDR3 totals 13 residues. Trimming removed 7 bases at V and 5 bases at J, with 14 bases between. In DNA form, the CDR3 reads TGTGCCAGCACGGTGACGGGGGGTTATGGCTACACCTTC. Amino acid sequence: CASTVTGGYGYTF.